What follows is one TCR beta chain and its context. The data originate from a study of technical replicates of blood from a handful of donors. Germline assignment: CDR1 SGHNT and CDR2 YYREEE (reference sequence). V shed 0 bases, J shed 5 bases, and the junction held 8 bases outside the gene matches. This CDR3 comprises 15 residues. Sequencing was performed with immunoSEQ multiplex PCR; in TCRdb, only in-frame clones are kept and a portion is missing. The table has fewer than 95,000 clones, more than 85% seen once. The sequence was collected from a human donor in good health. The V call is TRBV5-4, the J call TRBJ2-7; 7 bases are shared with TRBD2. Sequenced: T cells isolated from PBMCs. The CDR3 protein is CASSLGGTKWDEQYF. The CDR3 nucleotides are TGTGCCAGCAGCTTGGGCGGGACTAAATGGGACGAGCAGTACTTC.